Listed below are T cell receptor beta chains from one sample, sequenced in a study of circulating CD8 cells and anti-PD-1 response in melanoma. TCRdb ran MiXCR on the reads and lists one entry per CDR3 protein. The data show 750 to 1,000 distinct CDR3 sequences, roughly 6.2% seen once. The sample was CD8+ T cells from PBMCs, taken at baseline or after one month of anti-PD-1 therapy (not recorded which). The receptors stem from a human donor with melanoma. Both conserved end residues are part of each CDR3. A D gene is named only where the DNA matches it firmly. The size field is filled for only some rows; it gives once, few, many or a size class.

large - TRBJ2-1 TRBV19 TGTGCCAGTAGGCATAGCAGGGAGGTGGGCAATGAGCAGTTCTTC CASRHSREVGNEQFF
large - TRBJ2-7 TRBV28 TGTGCCAGCAGTCTCGACACGGCCATGCACGAGCAGTACTTC CASSLDTAMHEQYF
large TRBD1 TRBJ1-5 TRBV27 TGTGCCAGCGGACGGACAGGGGTTCAGCCCCAGCATTTT CASGRTGVQPQHF
large TRBD1 TRBJ1-2 TRBV28 TGTGCCAGCAGTCGCGGCAGGGGGCCCGGCTATGGCTACACCTTC CASSRGRGPGYGYTF
few TRBD2 TRBJ2-1 TRBV29-1 TGCAGCGCCGCGGGGGAATCCTACAATGAGCAGTTCTTC CSAAGESYNEQFF
large TRBD2 TRBJ2-5 TRBV24-1 TGTGCCACCAGTGATGCTACCGGGACTAGCGGGAGGGACCAAGAGACCCAGTACTTC CATSDATGTSGRDQETQYF
large TRBD1 TRBJ1-2 TRBV25-1 TGTGCCAGCAGTGGACAGGGAGAGGGTTACACCTTC CASSGQGEGYTF
- - TRBJ1-5 TRBV19 TGTGCCAGTAGTACCCGGGCCGTCGGTCCCCAGCATTTT CASSTRAVGPQHF
few TRBD1 TRBJ1-1 TRBV28 TGTGCCACTGGGACAGGGGCAAACACTGAAGCTTTCTTT CATGTGANTEAFF
large - TRBJ2-1 TRBV27 TGTGCCAGCAGTGAACAGATTTACTCCTACAATGAGCAGTTCTTC CASSEQIYSYNEQFF
large TRBD1 TRBJ1-2 TRBV25-1 TGTGCCAGCAGTGGGACAGGGGACAATGGCTACACCTTC CASSGTGDNGYTF
medium-sized TRBD2 TRBJ2-3 TRBV7-2 TGTGCCAGCAGCCGCAGCGGGGCTAGTCCGGATACGCAGTATTTT CASSRSGASPDTQYF
large TRBD1 TRBJ2-7 TRBV27 TGTGCCAGCAGTCCCCGATGGGAAATGCCGGGACAGGGGGCTTACGAGCAGTACTTC CASSPRWEMPGQGAYEQYF
large TRBD1 TRBJ1-1 TRBV28 TGTGCCAGCAGTCTGGGGACAGGGCGAGACACTGAAGCTTTCTTT CASSLGTGRDTEAFF
few - TRBJ2-7 TRBV27 TGTGCCAGCAGTTTGGGGCCGGTCGCCGACGAGCAGTACTTC CASSLGPVADEQYF
large TRBD2 TRBJ2-1 TRBV7-3 TGTGCCAGCAGCCCCGGGGTGGGACTAGCGGGGGTCTTAACGTACAATGAGCAGTTCTTC CASSPGVGLAGVLTYNEQFF
medium-sized - TRBJ1-2 TRBV6-5 TGTGCCAGCAGTTATAGGGGGTATGGCTACACCTTC CASSYRGYGYTF
large - TRBJ1-1 TRBV27 TGTGCCAGCAGTTTATCGAACGGGGGGACTGAAGCTTTCTTT CASSLSNGGTEAFF
large - TRBJ2-7 TRBV20-1 TGCAGTGCTCCCCGACGGGGGCCCACCTACGAGCAGTACTTC CSAPRRGPTYEQYF